The rows below give T cell receptor beta chains drawn from one sample of a study of beta chain features in type 1 diabetes. Only in-frame clones appear in the TCRdb table, and some are missing; sequencing was by immunoSEQ multiplex PCR. In the table there are a few hundred thousand clones, about a sixth of which are singletons. The sequencing input was naive CD4+ T cells from blood. Receptors were obtained from a man aged 25 to 40 with type 1 diabetes. The CDR3 runs from the conserved cysteine through the conserved F or W. A D gene is named only where the DNA matches it firmly. Not all rows give a size; the values are once, few, many and, for expanded clones, a class.

v_gene: TRBV7-9
j_gene: TRBJ2-1
abundance: NA
d_gene: TRBD2
CDR3nt: TGTGCCAGCAGCCAATTGCTAGCGGGAGCCGAGCAGTTCTTC
CDR3aa: CASSQLLAGAEQFF

v_gene: TRBV29-1
j_gene: TRBJ1-1
abundance: few
d_gene: NA
CDR3nt: TGCAGCGTCCAGAGGGGACACACTGAAGCTTTCTTT
CDR3aa: CSVQRGHTEAFF

v_gene: TRBV29-1
j_gene: TRBJ2-7
abundance: NA
d_gene: TRBD1
CDR3nt: TGCAGCGTTGCCGGACAGGTCGGTTACGAGCAGTACTTC
CDR3aa: CSVAGQVGYEQYF

v_gene: TRBV28
j_gene: TRBJ2-7
abundance: NA
d_gene: TRBD2
CDR3nt: TGTGCCACCAGGACTAGCGTCTCCTACGAGCAGTACTTC
CDR3aa: CATRTSVSYEQYF

v_gene: TRBV28
j_gene: TRBJ2-3
abundance: few
d_gene: TRBD2
CDR3nt: TGTGCCAGCAGTTTAAGTTCAAGCGGGAGGGCCACAGATACGCAGTATTTT
CDR3aa: CASSLSSSGRATDTQYF

v_gene: TRBV2
j_gene: TRBJ2-5
abundance: few
d_gene: NA
CDR3nt: TGTGCCAGCAGTTGGGAGACCCAGTACTTC
CDR3aa: CASSWETQYF

v_gene: TRBV5-1
j_gene: TRBJ2-7
abundance: few
d_gene: TRBD2
CDR3nt: TGCGCCAGCAGCTTGGCCGGACTAGCGGGGAACTACGAGCAGTACTTC
CDR3aa: CASSLAGLAGNYEQYF

v_gene: TRBV30
j_gene: TRBJ2-5
abundance: NA
d_gene: NA
CDR3nt: TGTGCCTGGAGTCGCGCGGAGGGGGAGACCCAGTACTTC
CDR3aa: CAWSRAEGETQYF

v_gene: TRBV5-1
j_gene: TRBJ2-7
abundance: NA
d_gene: NA
CDR3nt: TGCGCCAGCAAATCGGAGGTAATCTCCTACGAGCAGTACTTC
CDR3aa: CASKSEVISYEQYF

v_gene: TRBV29-1
j_gene: TRBJ2-7
abundance: few
d_gene: TRBD2
CDR3nt: TGCAGCGTTGTGGGAGGGTTCGAGCAGTACTTC
CDR3aa: CSVVGGFEQYF

v_gene: TRBV9
j_gene: TRBJ2-1
abundance: NA
d_gene: TRBD2
CDR3nt: TGTGCCAGCAGCGCTAGCGGGAGTTCAAGCGATGAGCAGTTCTTC
CDR3aa: CASSASGSSSDEQFF

v_gene: TRBV15
j_gene: TRBJ1-1
abundance: few
d_gene: NA
CDR3nt: TGTGCCACCAGCACTCCGGGACCTAACACTGAAGCTTTCTTT
CDR3aa: CATSTPGPNTEAFF

v_gene: TRBV4-3
j_gene: TRBJ2-5
abundance: NA
d_gene: NA
CDR3nt: TGCGCCAGCAGCCAAGATAGCAGGGCCGGAGAGACCCAGTACTTC
CDR3aa: CASSQDSRAGETQYF

v_gene: TRBV30
j_gene: TRBJ1-1
abundance: NA
d_gene: NA
CDR3nt: TGTGCCTGGAGTGTATACAGGAACACTGAAGCTTTCTTT
CDR3aa: CAWSVYRNTEAFF

v_gene: TRBV27
j_gene: TRBJ2-3
abundance: NA
d_gene: NA
CDR3nt: TGTGCCAGCAGTTTATGGGGTCAGGCAGATACGCAGTATTTT
CDR3aa: CASSLWGQADTQYF

v_gene: TRBV4-1
j_gene: TRBJ2-4
abundance: NA
d_gene: NA
CDR3nt: TGCGCCAGCAGCCAAGGGCAACAGGGTATTTTTGTCAAAAACATTCAGTACTTC
CDR3aa: CASSQGQQGIFVKNIQYF